This T cell receptor (beta chain) appears in the sequencing data of a study of radiation and T cells in renal cell carcinoma. Time point meaning: blood 2 weeks post-SBRT. Described treatment: 15 Gy SBRT to primary tumor, nephrectomy 4 weeks later. Sequencing was performed with immunoSEQ multiplex PCR; in TCRdb, only in-frame clones are kept and a portion is missing. The sample includes just under 80,000 clones, just over 85% of them seen just once. Notes on the study in general: From baseline, blood top tumor clonotypes peaked at 2 weeks post-radiation.

CDR1 is SGHRS, CDR2 YFSETQ, per germline. CDR3 size: 14 residues. Losses at the gene ends were 0 bases for V and 7 bases for J; bases not matched to a gene: 1. Concerning this clone: No antigen is known for it.

The sequence was collected from a woman aged 45-65 years with renal cell carcinoma. This material consisted of blood, taken from a patient whose treatment included radiotherapy and nephrectomy. V usage is TRBV5-1 and J usage is TRBJ1-6; the match to TRBD1 covers 7 bases. The CDR3, as DNA: TGCGCCAGCAGCTTGGAGACAGGGAATTCACCCCTCCACTTT. Protein sequence: CASSLETGNSPLHF.